This T cell receptor beta chain was sequenced during a study of CD8+CD57+ T cells in acquired aplastic anemia. Overall study results and limits: No significant difference in CD8+ Simpson's diversity was found between patients and controls.

Selection for sequencing was limited to patients who had shown CD8+CD57+ cell expansion by flow cytometry. Sampling of blood occurred while the patients had still received no therapy. At least ten counts were recorded for this clonotype. Its antigen is as yet unknown. The CDR3 totals 13 residues. Trimming shortened V by 10 bases and J by 4 bases, and 17 bases separated the two germline ends. Germline CDR1 and CDR2: SNHLY and FYNNEI. TCR beta VDJ combinations and CDR3 sequences were profiled from genomic DNA. One entry per CDR3 protein, called by TCRdb with MiXCR from the reads. The sample contains around 430,000 distinct CDR3 sequences, more than 25% of which appear only once.

Sequencing was performed on sorted CD4+, CD8+, or CD8+CD57+ T cells (not recorded which) from PBMCs. The gene calls are TRBV2 and TRBJ2-7; no clear D gene. The origin of this receptor is a human donor with aplastic anemia. The CDR3 reads CATTRAGLYEQYF. The CDR3 DNA follows: TGTGCCACCACTCGGGCAGGCCTGTACGAGCAGTACTTC.